This T cell receptor beta chain originates from a study of T cells in Graves' hyperthyroidism and ophthalmopathy. Study results and caveats: Most clonotypes that expanded in the thyroid above 0.001 also showed up in blood.

This clonotype has a handful of counts. What it binds is not known. The CDR3 totals 14 residues. V lost 3 bases and J lost 2, with 8 bases in between. Germline V gene sequence: CDR1 ENHRY, CDR2 SYGVKD. Regions amplified from RNA transcripts were the TCR beta CDR3 regions. The study used the HTBI primer set for a first-round RT-PCR of the TCR CDR3. MiXCR, applied by TCRdb to the multiplex PCR reads, yields one record per CDR3 protein. Of about 200,000 distinct CDR3 sequences listed, around 19% are singletons. Input material: blood. The rearrangement links TRBV10-3 to TRBJ1-5, with D unclear. The sequence was obtained from a man aged 40-50 years with Graves' hyperthyroidism. Here the CDR3 DNA reads TGTGCCATCAGTGAAACCGATGGCAATCAGCCCCAGCATTTT. Protein: CAISETDGNQPQHF.